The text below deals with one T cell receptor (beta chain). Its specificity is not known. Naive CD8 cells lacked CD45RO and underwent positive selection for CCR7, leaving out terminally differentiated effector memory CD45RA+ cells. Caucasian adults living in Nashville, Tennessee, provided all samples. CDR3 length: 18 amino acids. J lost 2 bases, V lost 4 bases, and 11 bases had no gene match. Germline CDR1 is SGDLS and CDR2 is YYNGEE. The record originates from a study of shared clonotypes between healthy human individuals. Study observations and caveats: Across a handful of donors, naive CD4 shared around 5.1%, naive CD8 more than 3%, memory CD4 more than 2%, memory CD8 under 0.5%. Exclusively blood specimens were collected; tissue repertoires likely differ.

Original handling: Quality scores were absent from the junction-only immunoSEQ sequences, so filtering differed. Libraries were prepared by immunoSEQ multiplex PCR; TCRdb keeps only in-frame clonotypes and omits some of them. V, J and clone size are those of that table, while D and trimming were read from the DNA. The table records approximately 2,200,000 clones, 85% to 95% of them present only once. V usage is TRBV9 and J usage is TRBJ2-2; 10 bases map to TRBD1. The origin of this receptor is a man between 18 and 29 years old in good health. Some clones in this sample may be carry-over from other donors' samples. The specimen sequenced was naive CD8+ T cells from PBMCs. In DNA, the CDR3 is TGTGCCAGCAGCCCGGGGACAGGGGCTCACTACAACACCGGGGAGCTGTTTTTT. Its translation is CASSPGTGAHYNTGELFF.